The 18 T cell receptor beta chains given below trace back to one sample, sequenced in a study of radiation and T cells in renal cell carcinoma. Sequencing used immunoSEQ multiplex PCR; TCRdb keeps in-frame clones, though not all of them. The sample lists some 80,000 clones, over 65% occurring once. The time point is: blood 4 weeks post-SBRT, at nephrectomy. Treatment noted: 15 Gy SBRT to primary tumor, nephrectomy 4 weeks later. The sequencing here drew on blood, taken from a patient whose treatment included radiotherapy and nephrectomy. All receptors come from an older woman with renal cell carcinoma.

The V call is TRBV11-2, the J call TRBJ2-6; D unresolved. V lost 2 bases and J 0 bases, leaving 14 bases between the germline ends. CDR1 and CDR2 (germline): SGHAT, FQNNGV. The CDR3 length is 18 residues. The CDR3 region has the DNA TGTGCCAGCAGCTTAATTATAGGTCGAAGCTCTGGGGCCAACGTCCTGACTTTC. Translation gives CASSLIIGRSSGANVLTF.

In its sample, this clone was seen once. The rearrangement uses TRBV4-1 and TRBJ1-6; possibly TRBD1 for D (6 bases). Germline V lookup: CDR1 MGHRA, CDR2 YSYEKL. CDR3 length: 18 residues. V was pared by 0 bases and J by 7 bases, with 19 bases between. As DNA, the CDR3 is TGCGCCAGCAGCCAAGAAGTCCAGGGGCGAACAATCAATTCACCCCTCCACTTT. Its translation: CASSQEVQGRTINSPLHF.

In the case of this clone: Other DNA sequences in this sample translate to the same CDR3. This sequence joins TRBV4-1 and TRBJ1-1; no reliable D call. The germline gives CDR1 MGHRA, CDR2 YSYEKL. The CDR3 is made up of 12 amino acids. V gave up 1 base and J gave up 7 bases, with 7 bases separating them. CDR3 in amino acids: CASSQGSGEAFF. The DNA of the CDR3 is TGCGCCAGCAGCCAAGGTAGCGGTGAAGCTTTCTTT.

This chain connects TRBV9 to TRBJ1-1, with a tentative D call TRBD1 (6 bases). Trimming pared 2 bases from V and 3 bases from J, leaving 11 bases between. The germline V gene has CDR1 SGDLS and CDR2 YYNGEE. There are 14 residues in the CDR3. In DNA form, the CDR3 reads TGTGCCAGCAGCGTCAGGGGAGGGGACACTGAAGCTTTCTTT. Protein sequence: CASSVRGGDTEAFF.

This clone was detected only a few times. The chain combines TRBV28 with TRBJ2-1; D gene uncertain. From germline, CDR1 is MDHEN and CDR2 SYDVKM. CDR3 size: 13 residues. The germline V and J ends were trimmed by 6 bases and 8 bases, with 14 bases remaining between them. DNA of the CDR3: TGTGCCAGCAGCCTTCCGGCAGCTCATGAGCAGTTCTTC. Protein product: CASSLPAAHEQFF.

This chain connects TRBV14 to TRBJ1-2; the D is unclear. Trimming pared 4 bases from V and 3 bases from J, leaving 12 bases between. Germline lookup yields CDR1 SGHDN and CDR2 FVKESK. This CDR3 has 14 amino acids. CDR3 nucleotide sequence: TGTGCCAGCAGCCCCCTGGAGGCACACTATGGCTACACCTTC. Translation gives CASSPLEAHYGYTF.

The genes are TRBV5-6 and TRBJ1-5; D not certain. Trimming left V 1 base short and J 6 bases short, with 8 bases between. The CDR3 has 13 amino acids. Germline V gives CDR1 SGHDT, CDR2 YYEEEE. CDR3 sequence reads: CASSLMSAQPQHF. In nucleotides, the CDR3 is TGTGCCAGCAGCTTGATGTCCGCTCAGCCCCAGCATTTT.

The CDR3 coding sequence is TGTGCCAGCAGCTTGGGTATCATTTACTATGGCTACACCTTC. This translates into CASSLGIIYYGYTF. The chain is built from TRBV5-4 and TRBJ1-2, with D hard to call. The CDR3 is made up of 14 amino acids. Germline V gene data show CDR1 as SGHNT and CDR2 as YYREEE (reference sequence). Trimming shortened V by 0 bases and J by 3 bases, and 9 bases separated the two germline ends.

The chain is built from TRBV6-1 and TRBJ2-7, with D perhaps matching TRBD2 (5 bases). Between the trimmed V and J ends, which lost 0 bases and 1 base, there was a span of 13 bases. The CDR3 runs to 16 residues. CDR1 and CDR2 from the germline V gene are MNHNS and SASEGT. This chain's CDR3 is CASSEALAGWSYEQYF. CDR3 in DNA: TGTGCCAGCAGTGAAGCGCTAGCTGGATGGTCCTACGAGCAGTACTTC.

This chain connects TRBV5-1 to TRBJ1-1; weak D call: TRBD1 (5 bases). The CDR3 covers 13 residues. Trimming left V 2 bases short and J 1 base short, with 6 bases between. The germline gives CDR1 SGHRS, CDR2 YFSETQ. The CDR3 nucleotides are TGCGCCAGCAGCTTTCAGGGGAACACTGAAGCTTTCTTT. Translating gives CASSFQGNTEAFF.

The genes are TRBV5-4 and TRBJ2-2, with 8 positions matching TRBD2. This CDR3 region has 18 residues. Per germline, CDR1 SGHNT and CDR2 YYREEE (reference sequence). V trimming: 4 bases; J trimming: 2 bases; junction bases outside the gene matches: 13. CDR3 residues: CASSPPFGREGNTGELFF. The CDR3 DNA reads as TGTGCCAGCAGCCCCCCCTTTGGTCGGGAGGGCAACACCGGGGAGCTGTTTTTT.

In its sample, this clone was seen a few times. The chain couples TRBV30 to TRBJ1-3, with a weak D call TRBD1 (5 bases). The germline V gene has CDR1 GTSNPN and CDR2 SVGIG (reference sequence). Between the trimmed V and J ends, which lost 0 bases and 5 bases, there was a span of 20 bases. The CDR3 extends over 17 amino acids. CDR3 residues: CAWSVPQGVFNRNTIYF. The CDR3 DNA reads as TGTGCCTGGAGTGTGCCACAAGGGGTGTTTAACCGAAACACCATATATTTT.

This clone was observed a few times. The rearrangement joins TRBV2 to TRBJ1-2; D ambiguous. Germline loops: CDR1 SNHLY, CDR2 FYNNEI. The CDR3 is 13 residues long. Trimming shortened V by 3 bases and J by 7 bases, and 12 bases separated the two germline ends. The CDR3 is CASSDVRGGGYTF. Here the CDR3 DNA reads TGTGCCAGCAGTGATGTACGGGGTGGTGGCTACACCTTC. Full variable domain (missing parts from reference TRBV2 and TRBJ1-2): EPEVTQTPSHQVTQMGQEVILRCVPISNHLYFYWYRQILGQKVEFLVSFYNNEISEKSEIFDDQFSVERPDGSNFTLKIRSTKLEDSAMYFCASSDVRGGGYTFGSGTRLTVV.

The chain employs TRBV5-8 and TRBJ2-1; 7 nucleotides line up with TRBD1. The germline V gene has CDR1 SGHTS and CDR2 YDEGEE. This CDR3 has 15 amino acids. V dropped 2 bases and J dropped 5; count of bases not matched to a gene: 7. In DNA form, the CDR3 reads TGTGCCAGCAGCTTTGGACAGGCGATTGACAATGAGCAGTTCTTC. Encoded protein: CASSFGQAIDNEQFF.

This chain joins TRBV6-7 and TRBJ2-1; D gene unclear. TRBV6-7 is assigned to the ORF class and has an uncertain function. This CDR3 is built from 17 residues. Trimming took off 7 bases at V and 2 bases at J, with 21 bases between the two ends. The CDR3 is CASTPPGRLVPYNEQFF. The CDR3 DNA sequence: TGTGCCAGCACCCCCCCTGGGCGTCTGGTTCCCTACAATGAGCAGTTCTTC.

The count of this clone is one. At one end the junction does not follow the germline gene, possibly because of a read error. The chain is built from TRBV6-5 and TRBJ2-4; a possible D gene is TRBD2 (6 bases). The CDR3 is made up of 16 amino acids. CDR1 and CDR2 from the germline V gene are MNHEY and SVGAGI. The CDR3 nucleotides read TGTGCCAGCAGTTACTCTGGGAGGAGAGCCAATAACATTCAGTACTTC. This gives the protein CASSYSGRRANNIQYF.

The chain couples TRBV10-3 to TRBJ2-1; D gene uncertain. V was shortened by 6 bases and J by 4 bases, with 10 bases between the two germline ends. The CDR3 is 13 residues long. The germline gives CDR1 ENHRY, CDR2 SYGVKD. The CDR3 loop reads CAISLEPYNEQFF. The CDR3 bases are TGTGCCATCAGCCTCGAACCTTACAATGAGCAGTTCTTC.

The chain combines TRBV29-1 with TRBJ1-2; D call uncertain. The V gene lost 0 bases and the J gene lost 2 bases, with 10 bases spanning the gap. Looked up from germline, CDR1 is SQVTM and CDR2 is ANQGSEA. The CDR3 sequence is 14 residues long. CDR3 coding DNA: TGCAGCGTTGAAGATGTGGTCAGAAACTATGGCTACACCTTC. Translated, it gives CSVEDVVRNYGYTF.